This TCR beta chain was sequenced for a study of cytomegalovirus exposure and HLA in healthy donors. Findings of the study overall: Cytomegalovirus-associated TCR beta chains were listed, numbering 164. It was in a later analysis that TCR association rates were seen to vary by HLA locus, highest for DRB1 and lowest for HLA-C. Further analysis was carried out later, and it showed several of the most significant clusters appearing linked to common viral pathogens. In an earlier analysis, most TCR beta V segments were productive about 87% or about 30% of the time.

The germline V gene has CDR1 MNHNS and CDR2 SASEGT. The CDR3 consists of 14 residues. Trimming cost V 6 bases and J 2 bases, with 14 bases left between them. The PCR was carried out with 60 Vbeta primers and 13 Jbeta primers. Libraries were prepared by immunoSEQ multiplex PCR; TCRdb keeps only in-frame clonotypes and omits some of them. The sample has roughly 120,000 clones, 50% to 70% seen once. This clone showed up just a few times. Its antigen remains unknown. The V and J genes are TRBV6-1 and TRBJ2-7, with no clear D. This receptor was obtained from a woman aged 40 to 50 in good health and CMV-seropositive. Sequencing was done on a sample of PBMCs. In nucleotides, the CDR3 is TGTGCCAGCAGCCTTAGCCCCGGAACCTACGAGCAGTACTTC. It codes for CASSLSPGTYEQYF.